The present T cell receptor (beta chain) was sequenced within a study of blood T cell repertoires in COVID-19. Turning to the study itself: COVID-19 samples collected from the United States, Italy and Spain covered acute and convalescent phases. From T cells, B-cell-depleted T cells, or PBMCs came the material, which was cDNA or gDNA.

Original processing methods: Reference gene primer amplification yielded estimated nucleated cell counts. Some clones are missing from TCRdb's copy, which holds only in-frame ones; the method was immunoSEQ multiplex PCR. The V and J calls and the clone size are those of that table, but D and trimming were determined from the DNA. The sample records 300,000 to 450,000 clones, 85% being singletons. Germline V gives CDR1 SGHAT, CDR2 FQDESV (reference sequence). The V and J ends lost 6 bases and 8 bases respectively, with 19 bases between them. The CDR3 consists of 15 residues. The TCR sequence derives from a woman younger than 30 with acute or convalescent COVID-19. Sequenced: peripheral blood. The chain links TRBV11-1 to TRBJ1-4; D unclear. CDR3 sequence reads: CASSLTPRGDEKLFF. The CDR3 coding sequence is TGTGCCAGCAGTCTTACCCCCAGAGGTGACGAAAAACTGTTTTTT.